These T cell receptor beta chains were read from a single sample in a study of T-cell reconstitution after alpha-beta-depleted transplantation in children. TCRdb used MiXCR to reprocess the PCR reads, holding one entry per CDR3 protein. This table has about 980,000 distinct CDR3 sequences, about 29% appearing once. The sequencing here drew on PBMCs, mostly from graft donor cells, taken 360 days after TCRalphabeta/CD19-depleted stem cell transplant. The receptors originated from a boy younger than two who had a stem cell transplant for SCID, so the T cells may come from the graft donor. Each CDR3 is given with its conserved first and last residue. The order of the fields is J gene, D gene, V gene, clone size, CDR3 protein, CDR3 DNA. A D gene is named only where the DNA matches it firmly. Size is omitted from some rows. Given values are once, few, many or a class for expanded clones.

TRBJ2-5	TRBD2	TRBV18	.	CASSPPRGGVEGETQYF	TGTGCCAGCTCACCCCCCCGCGGGGGGGTAGAAGGAGAGACCCAGTACTTC
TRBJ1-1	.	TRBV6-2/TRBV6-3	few	CASYRSPGANTEAFF	TGTGCCAGCTATCGTTCACCCGGGGCGAACACTGAAGCTTTCTTT
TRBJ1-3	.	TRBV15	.	CATSRDRGYRNTIYF	TGTGCCACCAGCAGAGATCGGGGTTATCGAAACACCATATATTTT
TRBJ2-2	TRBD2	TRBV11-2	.	CASSLDQWRGGAGELFF	TGTGCCAGCAGCTTAGATCAATGGCGGGGGGGAGCCGGGGAGCTGTTTTTT
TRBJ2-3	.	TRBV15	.	CATSRDEVRGTAEADTQYF	TGTGCCACCAGCAGAGATGAGGTTAGGGGAACCGCCGAGGCGGATACGCAGTATTTT
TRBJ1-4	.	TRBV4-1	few	CASSQTPGRPDEKLFF	TGCGCCAGCAGCCAGACGCCCGGGAGGCCTGATGAAAAACTGTTTTTT
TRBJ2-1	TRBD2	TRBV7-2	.	CASSSLAGGAEQFF	TGTGCCAGCAGCTCCCTAGCGGGGGGCGCTGAGCAGTTCTTC
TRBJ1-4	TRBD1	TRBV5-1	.	CASSLAGQGWLGKLFF	TGCGCCAGCAGCTTGGCCGGACAGGGGTGGCTCGGAAAACTGTTTTTT
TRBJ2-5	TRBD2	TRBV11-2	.	CASSNPGLAGGIQETQYF	TGTGCCAGCAGCAACCCGGGACTAGCGGGGGGCATTCAAGAGACCCAGTACTTC
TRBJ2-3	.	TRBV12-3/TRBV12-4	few	CASSSRGASSSDTQYF	TGTGCCAGCAGTTCCCGTGGGGCTAGCTCTTCAGATACGCAGTATTTT
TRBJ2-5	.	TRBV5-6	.	CASSFWGAAGETQYF	TGTGCCAGCAGCTTCTGGGGGGCTGCGGGAGAGACCCAGTACTTC
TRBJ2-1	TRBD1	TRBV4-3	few	CASSQGGTDYNEQFF	TGCGCCAGCAGCCAAGGGGGGACAGATTACAATGAGCAGTTCTTC
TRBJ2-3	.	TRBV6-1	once	CASRPGGPGTDTQYF	TGTGCCAGCAGACCCGGGGGGCCGGGTACAGATACGCAGTATTTT
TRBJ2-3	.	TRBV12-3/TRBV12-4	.	CASKLSGDTQYF	TGTGCCAGCAAACTCTCTGGAGATACGCAGTATTTT
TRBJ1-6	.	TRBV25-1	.	CASSEYMGSGSPLHF	TGTGCCAGCAGTGAATATATGGGGTCGGGTTCACCCCTCCACTTT
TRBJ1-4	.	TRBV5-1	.	CASSLRTVSTNEKLFF	TGCGCCAGCAGCTTGAGGACAGTTTCAACTAATGAAAAACTGTTTTTT
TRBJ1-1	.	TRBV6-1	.	CASSEAPRGAKAFF	TGTGCCAGCAGTGAGGCGCCTCGGGGGGCAAAAGCTTTCTTT
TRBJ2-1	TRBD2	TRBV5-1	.	CASSKTSGGATEQFF	TGCGCCAGCAGCAAAACTAGCGGGGGGGCCACTGAGCAGTTCTTC
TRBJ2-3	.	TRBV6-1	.	CASGRGLPTRTDTQYF	TGTGCCAGCGGAAGGGGTTTGCCCACCCGCACAGATACGCAGTATTTT
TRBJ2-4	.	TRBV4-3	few	CARGGNIQYF	TGCGCCAGGGGGGGTAACATTCAGTACTTC
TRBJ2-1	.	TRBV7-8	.	CASSLPLLYNEQFF	TGTGCCAGCAGCCTTCCCCTCTTGTACAATGAGCAGTTCTTC
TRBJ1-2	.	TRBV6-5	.	CASSYSSSGTWDGYTF	TGTGCCAGCAGTTACTCTTCTTCGGGGACCTGGGATGGCTACACCTTC
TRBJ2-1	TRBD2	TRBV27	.	CASSSTTSGGRSSYNEQFF	TGTGCCAGCAGTTCAACGACTAGCGGGGGGCGTAGCTCCTACAATGAGCAGTTCTTC
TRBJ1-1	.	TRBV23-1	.	CASSRAVSGPADMNTEAFF	TGTGCCAGCAGCAGGGCGGTCTCCGGGCCCGCAGATATGAACACTGAAGCTTTCTTT
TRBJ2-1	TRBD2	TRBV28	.	CASSLSPTSGASNEQFF	TGTGCCAGCAGTTTATCCCCAACTAGCGGGGCCTCCAATGAGCAGTTCTTC
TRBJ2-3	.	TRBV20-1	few	CSALGASTDTQYF	TGCAGTGCTCTTGGTGCTAGCACAGATACGCAGTATTTT
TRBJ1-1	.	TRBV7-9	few	CASSLGSGGAAFF	TGTGCCAGCAGCTTAGGTTCGGGGGGCGCAGCTTTCTTT
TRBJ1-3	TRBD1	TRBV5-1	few	CASSRRTGDTIYF	TGCGCCAGCAGCCGGAGGACAGGGGACACCATATATTTT
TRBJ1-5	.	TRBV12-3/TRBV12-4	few	CASSLPSNQPQHF	TGTGCCAGCAGTTTACCTAGCAATCAGCCCCAGCATTTT
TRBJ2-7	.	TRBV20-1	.	CSARSRVYEQYF	TGCAGTGCTAGAAGCAGGGTCTACGAGCAGTACTTC
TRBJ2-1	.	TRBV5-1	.	CASSSPVGTGYNEQFF	TGCGCCAGCAGCTCCCCGGTCGGGACTGGTTACAATGAGCAGTTCTTC
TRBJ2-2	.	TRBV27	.	CASSRGESGELFF	TGTGCCAGCAGTCGAGGGGAATCCGGGGAGCTGTTTTTT
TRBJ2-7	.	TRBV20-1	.	CSAPNQYISEQYF	TGCAGTGCTCCCAACCAATACATAAGCGAGCAGTACTTC
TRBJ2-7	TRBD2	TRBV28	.	CASRVGGASYEQYF	TGTGCCAGCAGGGTCGGGGGGGCCAGCTACGAGCAGTACTTC
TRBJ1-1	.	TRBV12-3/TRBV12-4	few	CASSSPGHLNTEAFF	TGTGCCAGCAGTTCCCCGGGACATTTGAACACTGAAGCTTTCTTT
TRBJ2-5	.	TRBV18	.	CASSPSVASRGTPEETQYF	TGTGCCAGCTCACCATCAGTTGCTTCTCGCGGGACACCCGAAGAGACCCAGTACTTC
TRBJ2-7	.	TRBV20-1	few	CSARDHLLGYF	TGCAGTGCTAGAGATCACCTTCTGGGGTACTTC
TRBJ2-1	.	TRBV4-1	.	CASSRVNGVSYNEQFF	TGCGCCAGCAGCCGGGTTAACGGGGTATCCTACAATGAGCAGTTCTTC
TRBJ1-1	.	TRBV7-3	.	CASSLYGRRVAEAFF	TGTGCCAGCAGCTTATACGGCAGGAGGGTTGCTGAAGCTTTCTTT
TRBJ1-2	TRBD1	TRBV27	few	CASSRQGGGYGYTF	TGTGCCAGCAGTAGACAGGGTGGGGGCTATGGCTACACCTTC
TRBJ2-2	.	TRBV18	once	CASSAAAGSRTGELFF	TGTGCCAGCTCGGCTGCTGCGGGGAGTCGAACCGGGGAGCTGTTTTTT
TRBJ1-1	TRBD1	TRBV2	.	CASSDNRGQTEAFF	TGTGCCAGCAGTGATAACAGGGGGCAGACTGAAGCTTTCTTT
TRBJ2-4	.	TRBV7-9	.	CASSFDRSLAKNIQYF	TGTGCCAGCAGCTTCGACAGGTCTCTGGCCAAAAACATTCAGTACTTC
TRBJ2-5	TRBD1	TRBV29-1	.	CSVTDRGQETQYF	TGCAGCGTCACGGACAGGGGACAAGAGACCCAGTACTTC
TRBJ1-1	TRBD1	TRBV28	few	CASSSEGARTEAFF	TGTGCCAGCAGTTCCGAGGGGGCTCGGACTGAAGCTTTCTTT
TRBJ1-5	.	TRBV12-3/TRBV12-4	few	CASSPQLISNQPQHF	TGTGCCAGCAGTCCGCAGCTTATTAGCAATCAGCCCCAGCATTTT
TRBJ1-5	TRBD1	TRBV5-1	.	CASSSTGGYNQPQHF	TGCGCCAGCAGCTCTACAGGGGGCTATAATCAGCCCCAGCATTTT
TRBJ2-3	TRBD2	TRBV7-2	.	CASSLGGGTSDTQYF	TGTGCCAGCAGCTTAGGGGGGGGAACGTCAGATACGCAGTATTTT
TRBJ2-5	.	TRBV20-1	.	CSARAAGETQYF	TGCAGTGCTAGGGCCGCAGGGGAGACCCAGTACTTC
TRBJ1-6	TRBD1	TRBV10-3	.	CAISERTGESPLHF	TGTGCCATCAGTGAGCGGACAGGGGAGTCACCCCTCCACTTT
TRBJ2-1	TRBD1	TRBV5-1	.	CASSLKRGQASYNEQFF	TGCGCCAGCAGCTTAAAACGAGGACAGGCCAGCTACAATGAGCAGTTCTTC
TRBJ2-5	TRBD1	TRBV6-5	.	CASSFLTGQTQYF	TGTGCCAGCAGTTTTCTGACAGGGCAGACCCAGTACTTC
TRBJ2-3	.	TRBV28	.	CASSFPFGGTDTQYF	TGTGCCAGCAGTTTCCCTTTCGGGGGTACAGATACGCAGTATTTT
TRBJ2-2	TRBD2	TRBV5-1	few	CASSFRLAENTGELFF	TGCGCCAGCAGCTTCAGACTAGCGGAGAACACCGGGGAGCTGTTTTTT
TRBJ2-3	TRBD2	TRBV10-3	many	CAISDREGVDTQYF	TGTGCCATCAGTGACAGGGAGGGAGTAGATACGCAGTATTTT
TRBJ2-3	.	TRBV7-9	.	CASSLSPGTKSPDTQYF	TGTGCCAGCAGCTTAAGTCCGGGGACGAAGAGCCCAGATACGCAGTATTTT